This T cell receptor (beta chain) was captured by sequencing in a study of cytomegalovirus exposure and HLA in healthy donors. Regarding the study as a whole: For TCR beta chains, V- and J-gene trimming was later linked to a missense DCLRE1C variant.

CDR3 length: 14 amino acids. The germline CDR1 and CDR2 sequences are MNHNS and SASEGT. V was clipped by 11 bases and J by 4 bases, with 20 bases between them. This clone appeared once. Its target is unknown. Primers included in the PCR were 60 Vbeta and 13 Jbeta primers. Here immunoSEQ multiplex PCR was the method, and the copy in TCRdb shows in-frame clones only, minus some. The sample consists of approximately 140,000 clones, roughly four fifths of them appearing once. The clonotype was recovered from a boy aged 2 to 10 in good health and CMV-seronegative. This chain joins TRBV6-1 and TRBJ1-1; the D is unclear. The sequenced material came from PBMCs. CDR3 in amino acids: CAGEDGPLGTEAFF. The CDR3 DNA reads as TGTGCCGGAGAAGACGGCCCATTGGGCACTGAAGCTTTCTTT.